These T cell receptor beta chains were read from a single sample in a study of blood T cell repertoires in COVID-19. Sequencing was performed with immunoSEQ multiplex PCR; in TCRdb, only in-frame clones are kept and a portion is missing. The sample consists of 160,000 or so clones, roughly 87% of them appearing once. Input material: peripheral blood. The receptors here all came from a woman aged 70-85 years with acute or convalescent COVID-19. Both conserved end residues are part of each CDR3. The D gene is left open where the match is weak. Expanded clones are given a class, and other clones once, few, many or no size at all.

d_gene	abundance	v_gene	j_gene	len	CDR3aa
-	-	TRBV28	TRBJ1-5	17	CASSPNSRGYSNQPQHF
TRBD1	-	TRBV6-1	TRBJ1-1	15	CASSDPGQPFPEAFF
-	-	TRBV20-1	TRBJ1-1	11	CSARLDTAAFF
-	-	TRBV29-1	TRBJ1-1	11	CSVEVGTGAFF
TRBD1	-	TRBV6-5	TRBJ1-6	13	CASTGTANSPLHF
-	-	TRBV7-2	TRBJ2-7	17	CASSGYNRATANYEQYF
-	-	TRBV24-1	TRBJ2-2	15	CATSGSGFYTGELFF
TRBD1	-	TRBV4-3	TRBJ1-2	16	CASSQELDRGVNGYTF
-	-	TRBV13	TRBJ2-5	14	CASSLGGGQETQYF
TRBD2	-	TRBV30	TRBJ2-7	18	CAWSPPPSGVFSSYEQYF
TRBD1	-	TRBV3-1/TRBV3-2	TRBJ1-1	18	CASSQVTGTGEYYTEAFF
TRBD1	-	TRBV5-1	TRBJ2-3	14	CASSSGQGTDTQYF
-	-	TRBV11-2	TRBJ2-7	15	CASSSFRELSYEQYF
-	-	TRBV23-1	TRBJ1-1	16	CASSHHRDLVKTEAFF
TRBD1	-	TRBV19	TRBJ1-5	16	CASSTGAGGIWEPQHF
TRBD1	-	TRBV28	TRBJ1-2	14	CASRQDRASGGYTF
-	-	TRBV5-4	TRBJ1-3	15	CASSSGLREGNTIYF
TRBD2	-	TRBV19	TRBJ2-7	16	CASSTGLAALGYEQYF
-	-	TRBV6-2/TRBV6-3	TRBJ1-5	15	CASSPEVGRDQPQHF
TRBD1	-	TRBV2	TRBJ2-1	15	CASSEPGQGYNEQFF
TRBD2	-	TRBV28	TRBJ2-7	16	CASSLPGTRGFYEQYF
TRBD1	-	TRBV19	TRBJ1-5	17	CASSPTGTGGFNQPQHF
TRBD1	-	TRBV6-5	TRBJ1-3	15	CASSPDREAGNTIYF
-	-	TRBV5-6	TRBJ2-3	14	CASDDLGTTDTQYF
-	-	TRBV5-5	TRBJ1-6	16	CASSPQAGLDNSPLHF
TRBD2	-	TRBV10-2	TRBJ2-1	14	CASTQAGYYNEQFF
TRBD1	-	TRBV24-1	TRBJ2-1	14	CATTGAAGDNEQFF
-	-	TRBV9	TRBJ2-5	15	CASSSSPWPRETQYF
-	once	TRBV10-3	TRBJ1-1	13	CAISPDRNTEAFF
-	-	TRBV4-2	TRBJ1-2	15	CASSPSQSFNYGYTF
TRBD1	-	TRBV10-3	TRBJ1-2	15	CAISESRDSRLGYTF
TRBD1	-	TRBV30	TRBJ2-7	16	CAWSVLGTARSYEQYF
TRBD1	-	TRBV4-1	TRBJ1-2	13	CASSQAGTGGYTF
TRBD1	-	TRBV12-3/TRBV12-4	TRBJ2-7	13	CASSSGTGAEQYF
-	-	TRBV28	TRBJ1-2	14	CASSSVAGLYGYTF
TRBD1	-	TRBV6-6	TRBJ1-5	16	CASSYDGGQGNQPQHF
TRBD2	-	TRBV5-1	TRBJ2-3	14	CASSKGLATDTQYF
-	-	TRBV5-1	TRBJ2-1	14	CASSLDVTYNEQFF
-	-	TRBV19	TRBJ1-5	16	CASSIGGRVSNQPQHF
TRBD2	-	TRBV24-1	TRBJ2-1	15	CATRKNEAGSNEQFF
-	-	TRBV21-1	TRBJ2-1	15	CASSGAGGHYNEQFF
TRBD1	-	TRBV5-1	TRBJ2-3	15	CASGLGQGGTDTQYF
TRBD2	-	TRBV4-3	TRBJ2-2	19	CASSQGLAGRYRVTGELFF
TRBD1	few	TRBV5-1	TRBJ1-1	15	CASSLVTGGHTEAFF
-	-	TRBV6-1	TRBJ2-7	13	CASRERRVYEQYF
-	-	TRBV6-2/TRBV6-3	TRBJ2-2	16	CASSWERATNTGELFF
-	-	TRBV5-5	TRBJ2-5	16	CASSLEEVTRSETQYF
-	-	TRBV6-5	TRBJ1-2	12	CASTWDYYGYTF
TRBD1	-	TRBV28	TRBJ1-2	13	CASSLSGGGGYTF
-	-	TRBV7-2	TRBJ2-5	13	CASSNRVRETQYF
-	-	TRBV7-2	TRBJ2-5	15	CASSLGLPGAETQYF
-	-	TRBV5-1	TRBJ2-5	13	CASSLLVQETQYF
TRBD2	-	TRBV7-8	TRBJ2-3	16	CASSLRIAGRTDTQYF
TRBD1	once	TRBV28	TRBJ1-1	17	CASSRRDRVPRNTEAFF
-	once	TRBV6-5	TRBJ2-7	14	CASSYGHGSYEQYF